These 22 T cell receptor beta chains were sequenced from one sample in a study of blood T cell repertoires in COVID-19. Measured with immunoSEQ multiplex PCR; TCRdb has only the in-frame clones, and not every one. There are 300,000 to 350,000 clones in the sample; approximately 89% occur only once, and 3% to 4.5% lies in the top ten. The sequenced sample consisted of peripheral blood. The receptor source for this set is a woman aged 55-70 years with COVID-19, enrolled during active disease.

This clone was seen a single time. This sequence joins TRBV3-1 (or the pseudogene TRBV3-2) and TRBJ2-3; the D gene is possibly TRBD2 (6 bases). CDR1 is LGHDT and CDR2 is YNNKEL in the germline V gene (reference sequence). The CDR3 contains 15 residues. The V end was cut by 4 bases, the J end by 0 bases, with 11 bases between. CDR3 amino acids: CASSLRDLSTDTQYF. In DNA, the CDR3 is TGTGCCAGCAGCCTACGGGACTTGAGCACAGATACGCAGTATTTT.

J is TRBJ2-7 and V is TRBV5-1; D is possibly TRBD1 (7 bases). Germline CDR1 reads SGHRS; CDR2 reads YFSETQ. There are 15 residues in the CDR3. The V gene lost 2 bases and the J gene lost 1 base, with 13 bases spanning the gap. CDR3 in DNA: TGCGCCAGCAGCTTTGGGGCAGGGGGGTCCTACGAGCAGTACTTC. It yields the protein CASSFGAGGSYEQYF.

This chain connects TRBV6-4 to TRBJ1-5; 7 nucleotides line up with TRBD1. V shed 3 bases and J 4 bases; nucleotides not matched to a gene: 9. The CDR3 runs to 16 residues. Germline V lookup: CDR1 MRHNA, CDR2 SNTAGT. Written as DNA, the CDR3 is TGTGCCAGCAGTGAAATAATGGAGACAGGGAATCAGCCCCAGCATTTT. It is translated as CASSEIMETGNQPQHF.

V usage is TRBV4-2 and J usage is TRBJ2-3, with 12 bases that match TRBD2. The V segment lost 2 bases and the J segment 3 bases; nucleotides outside the gene matches: 6. CDR1 is LGHNA, CDR2 YNFKEQ, per germline. CDR3 size: 17 residues. In DNA, the CDR3 is TGTGCCAGCAGCCAAAGTCGGACTAGCGGGGCGACAGATACGCAGTATTTT. Its protein product is CASSQSRTSGATDTQYF.

The V and J genes are TRBV4-1 and TRBJ1-3; D is possibly TRBD1 (6 bases). Germline V gene data show CDR1 as MGHRA and CDR2 as YSYEKL. The CDR3 covers 18 residues. The V gene lost 0 bases and the J gene lost 0 bases, with 15 bases spanning the gap. In DNA form, the CDR3 reads TGCGCCAGCAGCCAAGATTGGGGGGGCCCCCTCTCTGGAAACACCATATATTTT. Translation: CASSQDWGGPLSGNTIYF.

The chain couples TRBV6-4 to TRBJ1-1; 10 nucleotides match TRBD1. V lost 4 bases and J lost 3; bases outside the gene matches: 8. Per the germline V gene, CDR1 is MRHNA and CDR2 is SNTAGT. The CDR3 length is 16 residues. The CDR3 region is CASSAGDRGLYTEAFF. The CDR3 nucleotides are TGTGCCAGCAGTGCCGGAGACAGGGGGCTTTACACTGAAGCTTTCTTT.

The gene calls are TRBV4-1 and TRBJ1-2; 7 bases align to TRBD1. J was trimmed by 8 bases and V by 0 bases; bases with no gene match: 6. The length of the CDR3 is 14 residues. The germline V gene has CDR1 MGHRA and CDR2 YSYEKL. In DNA form, the CDR3 reads TGCGCCAGCAGCCAAGACCGACAGGGTGGCGGCTACACCTTC. This translates into CASSQDRQGGGYTF.

J is TRBJ1-1 and V is TRBV10-3; TRBD1 is a possible D gene (5 bases). Germline CDR1 ENHRY, CDR2 SYGVKD. The V and J ends lost 6 bases and 4 bases respectively, with 12 bases between them. This CDR3 is 13 amino acids long. The CDR3 coding sequence is TGTGCCATCAGGGGGACCGGGGGCACTGAAGCTTTCTTT. This gives the protein CAIRGTGGTEAFF.

As DNA, the CDR3 is TGTGCCAGCAGTCTAGCGGGGGGATCCTACGAGCAGTACTTC. Its translation is CASSLAGGSYEQYF. The genes are TRBV5-4 and TRBJ2-7; 11 bases agree with TRBD2. The germline gives CDR1 SGHNT, CDR2 YYREEE (reference sequence). CDR3 size: 14 residues. Trimming removed 5 bases from V and 1 base from J; junction bases left unmatched: 2.

The V gene is TRBV2, the J gene TRBJ1-5; 7 nucleotides align to TRBD1. Germline-derived CDR1 and CDR2 are SNHLY and FYNNEI. V gave up 8 bases and J gave up 6 bases; unmatched junction bases: 7. The length of the CDR3 is 13 residues. The CDR3 bases are TGTGCCAGCCTCGACAGGGAGTCTCAGCCCCAGCATTTT. Its translation is CASLDRESQPQHF.

V usage is TRBV4-2 and J usage is TRBJ1-2; weak D call: TRBD1 (5 bases). Germline V gene data show CDR1 as LGHNA and CDR2 as YNFKEQ. V lost 4 bases, J lost 3 bases, and 12 bases lay in between. CDR3 length: 14 amino acids. CDR3 protein: CASSRMTADYGYTF. CDR3 sequence (DNA): TGTGCCAGCAGCCGCATGACAGCTGACTATGGCTACACCTTC.

The rearrangement links TRBV24-1 to TRBJ1-4; 9 bases fit TRBD1. The J segment lost 0 bases and the V segment lost 4 bases, leaving 8 bases of the junction unmatched. CDR3 size: 18 residues. Germline CDR1 reads KGHDR; CDR2 reads SFDVKD. The chain's CDR3 is CATSDPGQGKATNEKLFF. CDR3 coding DNA: TGTGCCACCAGTGACCCAGGACAGGGGAAAGCAACTAATGAAAAACTGTTTTTT.

The rearrangement links TRBV18 to TRBJ2-3; no reliable D call. Between the trimmed V and J ends, which lost 7 bases and 0 bases, there was a span of 8 bases. The germline CDR1 and CDR2 sequences are KGHSH and LQKENI. CDR3 length equals 13 residues. CDR3 DNA: TGTGCCAGCTTTCCGGTGAGCACAGATACGCAGTATTTT. Protein product: CASFPVSTDTQYF.

Details on this clone: One junction end disagrees with the germline gene, perhaps due to a read error. The chain couples TRBV6-2 or TRBV6-3 to TRBJ2-1; D gene unclear. Germline assignment: CDR1 MNHEY and CDR2 SVGEGT. The CDR3 extends over 11 amino acids. In DNA form, the CDR3 reads TGTGCCAGCAGCCTAGACAAGAACATGCTCTTC. Translation gives CASSLDKNMLF.

The chain uses TRBV11-3 and TRBJ2-1; no reliable D call. The CDR3 is 14 residues long. Germline V gene data show CDR1 as SGHNT and CDR2 as YENEEA. V shed 5 bases and J shed 9 bases, with 17 bases lying between them. The DNA for the CDR3 is TGTGCCAGCAGCCCTACTCCTGGAGTCGGTGAGCAGTTCTTC. It is translated as CASSPTPGVGEQFF.

This chain joins TRBV5-1 and TRBJ2-5; 8 nucleotides line up with TRBD2. The CDR3 covers 19 residues. Germline V lookup: CDR1 SGHRS, CDR2 YFSETQ. V shed 5 bases, J shed 2 bases, and the junction held 20 bases outside the gene matches. In DNA, the CDR3 is TGCGCCAGCAGGTCAGGAAGCTTCGCTGGCGGGGGGCCACAAGAGACCCAGTACTTC. This sequence encodes CASRSGSFAGGGPQETQYF.

The chain links TRBV19 to TRBJ1-6; no clear D. This CDR3 comprises 14 residues. Trimming shortened V by 6 bases and J by 7 bases, and 13 bases separated the two germline ends. Germline-derived CDR1 and CDR2 are LNHDA and SQIVND (reference sequence). The CDR3 DNA reads TGTGCCAGTAGGTCCCGGGTCGCCAATTCACCCCTCCACTTT. As protein: CASRSRVANSPLHF.

This clone was seen just once. The sample carries other DNA sequences with the same CDR3. The rearrangement uses TRBV3-1 (or the pseudogene TRBV3-2) and TRBJ2-7; weak D call: TRBD2 (6 bases). Deletions cut 1 base from V and 6 bases from J, with 7 bases between. Per the germline V gene, CDR1 is LGHDT and CDR2 is YNNKEL (reference sequence). There are 12 residues in the CDR3. The CDR3 sequence: CASSQGRGEQYF. The CDR3 bases are TGTGCCAGCAGCCAAGGGAGGGGCGAGCAGTACTTC.

The V and J genes are TRBV5-3 and TRBJ1-1; no clear D gene. TRBV5-3 is assigned to the ORF class and has an uncertain function. Deletions cut 4 bases from V and 6 bases from J, with 13 bases between. The CDR3 covers 13 residues. The CDR3 coding sequence is TGTGCCAGAAGCGAGGATGTGTGGGCTGAAGCTTTCTTT. Its protein product is CARSEDVWAEAFF.

CDR3 sequence reads: CASSFRDTHNGELFF. CDR3 coding DNA: TGCGCCAGCAGTTTTAGGGACACCCATAACGGGGAGCTGTTTTTT. The rearrangement joins TRBV5-1 to TRBJ2-2, with a tentative D call TRBD1 (6 bases). The length of the CDR3 is 15 residues. CDR1 is SGHRS, CDR2 YFSETQ, per germline. With 5 bases removed from V and 7 bases from J, the gap between germline ends came to 18 bases.

This clone was found once. The rearrangement joins TRBV10-3 to TRBJ1-1; TRBD1 aligns across 12 bases. The CDR3 extends over 17 amino acids. The V gene's germline CDR1 is ENHRY and CDR2 SYGVKD. V gave up 2 bases and J gave up 5 bases; unmatched junction bases: 9. The DNA of the CDR3 is TGTGCCATCAGTGAGCCACCGGGACAGGGGGCACTAACTGAAGCTTTCTTT. It translates to CAISEPPGQGALTEAFF.

This chain connects TRBV14 to TRBJ2-3; 9 nucleotides agree with TRBD1. Germline V gene data show CDR1 as SGHDN and CDR2 as FVKESK. The V gene end was trimmed by 4 bases and the J gene end by 0 bases; junction bases not matched to a gene: 5. CDR3 length equals 16 residues. CDR3 bases: TGTGCCAGCAGCCCCGGGACAGGGTCTAGCACAGATACGCAGTATTTT. Its translation: CASSPGTGSSTDTQYF. The whole variable domain, filled in from reference TRBV14 and TRBJ2-3, reads EAGVTQFPSHSVIEKGQTVTLRCDPISGHDNLYWYRRVMGKEIKFLLHFVKESKQDESGMPNNRFLAERTGGTYSTLKVQPAELEDSGVYFCASSPGTGSSTDTQYFGPGTRLTVL.